One and the same sample provided the 30 T cell receptor beta chains below, sequenced in a study of CD8 T cells in ankylosing spondylitis. TCRdb analysed the 5' RACE reads with MiXCR anew, one entry per CDR3 protein. The sample includes 250,000 or so distinct CDR3 sequences, roughly 10% of them seen just once. Sample: blood, either unsorted or a sorted T cell fraction (not recorded which). Receptors originate from a male donor with ankylosing spondylitis or in good health (not recorded which).

This clonotype was found many times. This chain links TRBV20-1 with TRBJ2-4; 7 nucleotides agree with TRBD2. Germline CDR1 is DFQATT and CDR2 is SNEGSKA (reference sequence). V gave up 3 bases and J gave up 9 bases; unmatched junction bases: 17. The CDR3 sequence is 16 residues long. CDR3 loop: CSASRLADDLGGIQYF. As DNA, the CDR3 is TGCAGTGCTAGTAGGCTAGCGGACGACTTGGGGGGCATTCAGTACTTC.

This clonotype was detected only a few times. This rearrangement joins TRBV20-1 to TRBJ1-6; D gene ambiguous. V was trimmed by 1 base and J by 0 bases, leaving 10 bases between them. CDR1 and CDR2 (germline): DFQATT, SNEGSKA (reference sequence). This CDR3 spans 16 amino acids. The CDR3 reads CSARAAESSYNSPLHF. CDR3 DNA: TGCAGTGCTAGAGCCGCCGAGAGCTCCTATAATTCACCCCTCCACTTT.

The chain links TRBV7-6 to TRBJ2-7, with unresolved D. Germline V gives CDR1 SGHVS, CDR2 FNYEAQ. This CDR3 has 14 residues. Trimming cost V 5 bases and J 6 bases, with 17 bases left between them. This CDR3 is CASSVEPGLGEQYF. The DNA of the CDR3 is TGTGCCAGCAGCGTTGAACCCGGGCTAGGCGAGCAGTACTTC.

This clonotype was found many times. The chain employs TRBV6-5 and TRBJ2-5; D may be TRBD1 (5 bases). Between the trimmed V and J ends, which lost 4 bases and 5 bases, there was a span of 14 bases. The length of the CDR3 is 14 residues. The germline CDR1 and CDR2 sequences are MNHEY and SVGAGI. CDR3 in DNA: TGTGCCAGCAGTTCCCGGTTGGGGCGGGAGACCCAGTACTTC. Protein product: CASSSRLGRETQYF.

This clonotype showed up just a few times. This chain links TRBV10-3 with TRBJ1-5, with D unresolved. The CDR3 loop spans 13 amino acids. With 2 bases removed from V and 0 bases from J, the gap between germline ends came to 2 bases. The germline V gene encodes CDR1 ENHRY and CDR2 SYGVKD. CDR3 region: CAISEASNQPQHF. For the CDR3, the DNA is TGTGCCATCAGTGAGGCTAGCAATCAGCCCCAGCATTTT.

This clonotype was seen many times. The CDR3 protein is CSATFQGDGYTF. As DNA, the CDR3 is TGCAGTGCCACCTTCCAGGGGGATGGCTACACCTTC. The chain combines TRBV20-1 with TRBJ1-2; 7 bases map to TRBD1. V lost 6 bases and J lost 6; bases outside the gene matches: 7. Germline V lookup: CDR1 DFQATT, CDR2 SNEGSKA (reference sequence). There are 12 residues in the CDR3.

The chain joins TRBV12-3 or TRBV12-4 to TRBJ2-1, with 9 bases matching TRBD2. This CDR3 has 14 amino acids. V lost 3 bases and J lost 15; bases outside the gene matches: 12. CDR3 nucleotide sequence: TGTGCCAGCAGTTTGAGCGGGGGGTCTCTAGGCCGGTTCTTC. This encodes CASSLSGGSLGRFF.

This clonotype was seen ten or more times. This rearrangement joins TRBV20-1 to TRBJ2-7; possibly TRBD1 for D (6 bases). CDR1 and CDR2 (germline): DFQATT, SNEGSKA (reference sequence). V lost 5 bases to trimming and J lost 1 base, with 15 bases between them. CDR3 length equals 14 residues. Here the CDR3 DNA reads TGCAGTGCTCACGGGGACACCTCATCCTACGAGCAGTACTTC. It encodes CSAHGDTSSYEQYF.

This clonotype showed up many times. The rearrangement links TRBV30 to TRBJ1-1; D is undetermined. CDR3 length: 11 residues. In germline, CDR1 is GTSNPN, CDR2 SVGIG (reference sequence). The V and J ends lost 3 bases and 7 bases respectively, with 9 bases between them. The CDR3 DNA reads as TGTGCCTGGAGCGTTCCGCTTGAAGCTTTCTTT. It yields the protein CAWSVPLEAFF.

This clonotype has at least ten counts. The V and J genes are TRBV20-1 and TRBJ2-2, with D possibly TRBD1 on 5 matching bases. CDR3 length equals 14 residues. V shed 3 bases and J shed 6 bases, with 14 bases lying between them. The germline V gene has CDR1 DFQATT and CDR2 SNEGSKA (reference sequence). CDR3 amino acids: CSASGQGGPGELFF. CDR3 DNA: TGCAGTGCTAGTGGGCAGGGTGGGCCCGGGGAGCTGTTTTTT.

This clonotype has just a few counts. The CDR3 coding sequence is TGTGCCAGCATATCAAGACAGATCACAGATACGCAGTATTTT. It translates to CASISRQITDTQYF. The chain recombines TRBV12-3 or TRBV12-4 with TRBJ2-3, with a tentative D call TRBD1 (5 bases). V shed 7 bases and J shed 2 bases, with 13 bases lying between them. CDR3 length equals 14 residues.

Many counts were recorded for this clonotype. This chain connects TRBV20-1 to TRBJ1-5, with D uncertain. Germline V gene lookup returns CDR1 DFQATT and CDR2 SNEGSKA (reference sequence). The CDR3 is 12 residues long. Trimming left V 2 bases short and J 8 bases short, with 10 bases between. This chain's CDR3 is CSARSPVEPQHF. CDR3 sequence (DNA): TGCAGTGCTAGATCCCCCGTTGAGCCCCAGCATTTT.

CDR3: CASSPGFLGYTF. CDR3 coding DNA: TGTGCCAGCAGCCCTGGGTTTCTTGGCTACACCTTC. The V and J genes are TRBV7-2 and TRBJ1-2; D remains unclear. Germline CDR1 reads SGHTA; CDR2 reads FQGNSA. The CDR3 totals 12 residues. Trimming pared 5 bases from V and 7 bases from J, leaving 11 bases between.

This clonotype was counted ten times or more. This chain joins TRBV2 and TRBJ2-7; D gene uncertain. The CDR3 length is 12 residues. The V gene's germline CDR1 is SNHLY and CDR2 FYNNEI. Trimming left V 2 bases short and J 7 bases short, with 9 bases between. DNA for the CDR3: TGTGCCAGCAGTGAAAGTTTCAGTGAGCAGTACTTC. Encoded protein: CASSESFSEQYF.

J is TRBJ2-2 and V is TRBV30, with TRBD1 matching over 9 bases. CDR1 is GTSNPN, CDR2 SVGIG, per germline (reference sequence). The CDR3 is 16 residues long. V lost 0 bases and J lost 4; bases outside the gene matches: 6. This chain's CDR3 is CAWSVVGTGITGELFF. The CDR3, as DNA: TGTGCCTGGAGTGTAGTGGGGACAGGGATCACCGGGGAGCTGTTTTTT.

This clonotype has a count of ten or more. The chain joins TRBV12-3 or TRBV12-4 to TRBJ2-2; 8 bases agree with TRBD2. The CDR3 consists of 16 residues. J gave up 5 bases and V 6 bases, and 11 bases lay outside the gene matches. CDR3 residues: CASRSGGAGGTGELFF. DNA for the CDR3: TGTGCCAGCAGATCCGGGGGGGCCGGGGGGACCGGGGAGCTGTTTTTT.

This clonotype was recorded at least ten times. This chain links TRBV29-1 with TRBJ1-1, with unresolved D. Germline lookup yields CDR1 SQVTM and CDR2 ANQGSEA. V was shortened by 7 bases and J by 0 bases, with 15 bases between the two germline ends. This CDR3 contains 14 residues. CDR3 nucleotides: TGCAGCGCCGCATCTTCGAGTTTGAACACTGAAGCTTTCTTT. This codes for CSAASSSLNTEAFF.

This clonotype was counted at least ten times. J is TRBJ1-2 and V is TRBV27; TRBD1 is a possible D gene (6 bases). Germline V CDR1 and CDR2: MNHEY, SMNVEV (reference sequence). V lost 2 bases and J lost 7, with 14 bases in between. The CDR3 runs to 14 residues. Written as DNA, the CDR3 is TGTGCCAGCAGTTTAAAAGGGGGGGTCGGTGGCTACACCTTC. It encodes CASSLKGGVGGYTF.

This chain links TRBV30 with TRBJ1-1; no firm D call. This CDR3 contains 13 residues. V was pared by 2 bases and J by 4 bases, with 11 bases between. In germline, CDR1 is GTSNPN, CDR2 SVGIG (reference sequence). The CDR3 bases are TGTGCCTGGAGTCAAGGGTCGGCCACTGAAGCTTTCTTT. Its protein is CAWSQGSATEAFF.

Worth noting for this clonotype: Just one base apart from a much larger clone, this may be a read error. This chain joins TRBV2 and TRBJ1-5; a possible D gene is TRBD1 (6 bases). The better agreement between TRBJ2-3 and the DNA end casts doubt on the J call. CDR1 is SNHLY, CDR2 FYNNEI, per germline. The CDR3 covers 12 residues. CDR3 DNA sequence: TGTGCCAGCAGCCACAGGGATCAGCCCCAGTATTTT. It codes for CASSHRDQPQYF.

This clonotype showed up many times. V gene TRBV6-2 or TRBV6-3 combines with J gene TRBJ1-6; no reliable D call. With 5 bases removed from V and 7 bases from J, the gap between germline ends came to 15 bases. In germline, CDR1 is MNHEY, CDR2 SVGEGT. This CDR3 is built from 15 residues. CDR3 bases: TGTGCCAGCAGTCTCCTACTTTCCGGCAATTCACCCCTCCACTTT. Translating gives CASSLLLSGNSPLHF.

The sample holds many counts of this clonotype. The J gene is TRBJ1-1, the V gene TRBV5-1; D unclear. Germline CDR1 and CDR2: SGHRS and YFSETQ. The CDR3 runs 15 residues. V lost 0 bases to trimming and J lost 8 bases, with 17 bases between them. CDR3 protein: CASSLAFFPDAEAFF. In nucleotides, the CDR3 is TGCGCCAGCAGCTTGGCCTTCTTTCCGGACGCCGAAGCTTTCTTT.

This clonotype has at least ten counts. The chain joins TRBV10-2 to TRBJ1-1, with D unclear. CDR1 and CDR2 (germline): WSHSY, SAAADI. The CDR3 totals 11 residues. Trimming pared 3 bases from V and 11 bases from J, leaving 10 bases between. The CDR3 DNA follows: TGCGCCAGCAGTGATACGGGGTGGGCTTTCTTT. Translated, it gives CASSDTGWAFF.

This clonotype was recorded many times. The CDR3 coding sequence is TGTGCCAGCAGCCGGGGGGCAACTTACAATGAGCAGTTCTTC. Its protein product is CASSRGATYNEQFF. The chain joins TRBV3-1 to TRBJ2-1; D might be TRBD1 or TRBD2, each matching 6 bases. Germline V gene data show CDR1 as LGHDT and CDR2 as YNNKEL (reference sequence). The CDR3 sequence is 14 residues long. With 4 bases removed from V and 4 bases from J, the gap between germline ends came to 11 bases.

This clonotype was observed at least ten times. The chain combines TRBV21-1 with TRBJ1-1; the table's D gene call, TRBD1, was not cross checked with the DNA. TRBV21-1 is shown as a pseudogene. The CDR3 totals 18 residues. The CDR3 region is CASSVERSPGVGNTEAFF. DNA for the CDR3: TGTGCCAGCAGCGTCGAACGCTCCCCGGGGGTGGGGAACACTGAAGCTTTCTTT.

Ten or more counts support this clonotype. The J gene is TRBJ2-2, the V gene TRBV12-3 or TRBV12-4, with D perhaps being TRBD1 or TRBD2 (5 bases each). CDR3 length: 14 residues. V was shortened by 2 bases and J by 4 bases, with 8 bases between the two germline ends. The CDR3 protein is CASSLIGGTGELFF. The CDR3 DNA sequence: TGTGCCAGCAGTTTAATTGGGGGCACCGGGGAGCTGTTTTTT.

This chain uses TRBV14 with TRBJ1-5; D remains unclear. V was clipped by 0 bases and J by 7 bases, with 7 bases between them. The length of the CDR3 is 13 residues. CDR1 and CDR2 (germline): SGHDN, FVKESK. Here the CDR3 reads CASSQDLRQPQHF. In nucleotides, the CDR3 is TGTGCCAGCAGCCAAGATTTACGACAGCCCCAGCATTTT.

This clonotype was seen at least ten times. For the CDR3, the DNA is TGCGCCAGCAGCCGGGGGAGAAGCACAGATACGCAGTATTTT. Protein sequence: CASSRGRSTDTQYF. The chain joins TRBV4-1 to TRBJ2-3, with D perhaps TRBD1 or TRBD2 (5 bases each). The CDR3 has 14 residues. The V gene lost 4 bases and the J gene lost 0 bases, with 8 bases spanning the gap. Germline V lookup: CDR1 MGHRA, CDR2 YSYEKL.

This clonotype was seen a handful of times. V usage is TRBV5-1 and J usage is TRBJ1-1, with D perhaps TRBD1 (6 bases). Germline CDR1 SGHRS, CDR2 YFSETQ. The V gene lost 10 bases and the J gene lost 7 bases, with 20 bases spanning the gap. This CDR3 contains 13 residues. CDR3 in amino acids: CASRAGEGGEAFF. CDR3 bases: TGCGCCTCCCGGGCGGGTGAGGGGGGTGAAGCTTTCTTT. Together with reference TRBV5-1 and TRBJ1-1, the CDR3 gives the full variable domain: KAGVTQTPRYLIKTRGQQVTLSCSPISGHRSVSWYQQTPGQGLQFLFEYFSETQRNKGNFPGRFSGRQFSNSRSEMNVSTLELGDSALYLCASRAGEGGEAFFGQGTRLTVV.

This clonotype was seen ten or more times. The V gene is TRBV4-2, the J gene TRBJ2-7; 9 nucleotides agree with TRBD1. With V trimmed by 3 bases and J by 6 bases, 9 bases remained unmatched. CDR1 and CDR2 (germline): LGHNA, YNFKEQ. This CDR3 region has 15 residues. CDR3 residues: CASSQREGQGTEQYF. The CDR3, as DNA: TGTGCCAGCAGCCAGCGAGAGGGACAGGGAACCGAGCAGTACTTC.